The entry that follows covers one T cell receptor beta chain sequence. The sample is drawn from a study of Ad26.COV2.S vaccination and SARS-CoV-2 variants. Produced via immunoSEQ multiplex PCR; TCRdb's table is partial and in-frame only. The sample records 510,000 or so clones, approximately 90% being singletons. Treatment meaning: 15 to 20 received Ad26.COV2.S at low or high dose, single or two shots; 5 received placebo; per-sample allocation not given. Each sample was drawn 63 days after the first injection (of vaccine or placebo). This Boston cohort included adults aged 18-55 years. The sequence was collected from a person between 18 and 65 years old who received the Ad26.COV2.S COVID-19 vaccine or a placebo. Specimen: peripheral blood, collected in a trial of Ad26.COV2.S vaccine versus placebo.

The CDR3 region is CASSLDSARGNTIYF. CDR3 in DNA: TGTGCCAGCAGCTTAGATTCGGCCAGGGGAAACACCATATATTTT. The chain employs TRBV7-2 and TRBJ1-3; D is unresolved. There are 15 residues in the CDR3. V was cut by 1 base and J by 4 bases, with 11 bases left in between. Germline V lookup: CDR1 SGHTA, CDR2 FQGNSA.